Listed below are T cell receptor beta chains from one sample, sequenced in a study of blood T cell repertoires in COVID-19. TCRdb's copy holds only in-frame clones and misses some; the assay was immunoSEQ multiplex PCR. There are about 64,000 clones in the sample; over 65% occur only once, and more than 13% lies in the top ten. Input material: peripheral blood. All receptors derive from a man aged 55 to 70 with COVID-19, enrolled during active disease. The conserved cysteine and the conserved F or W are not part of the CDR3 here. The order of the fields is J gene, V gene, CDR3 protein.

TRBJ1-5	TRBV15	ATSPGQGGFNQPQH
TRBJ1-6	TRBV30	AWSQGHNSPLH
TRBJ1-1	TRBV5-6	ASRLTGTTEAF
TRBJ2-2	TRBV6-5	ASSYSGGSTGELF
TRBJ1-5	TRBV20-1	SASAGGGGNQPQH
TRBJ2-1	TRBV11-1	ASGPRGMGFSDEQF
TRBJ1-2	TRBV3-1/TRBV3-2	ASSQDETGLSGYT
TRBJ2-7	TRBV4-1	ASSQEWGGPQY
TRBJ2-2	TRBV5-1	ASSPSSGIDTGELF
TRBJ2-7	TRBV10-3	AISERGQGVGYEQY
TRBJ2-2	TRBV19	ASRQLAGGPDTGELF
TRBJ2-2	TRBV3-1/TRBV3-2	ASTDKRQGAGELF
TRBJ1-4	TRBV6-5	ASSYLAGDEKLF
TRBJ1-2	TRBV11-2	ASSGGQSPNYGYT
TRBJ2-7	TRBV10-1	ASRGRERYEQY
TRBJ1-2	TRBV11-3	ATQGDDYGYT
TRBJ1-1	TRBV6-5	ASKLLPLNTEAF
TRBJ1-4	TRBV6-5	ASKRTGDGEKLF
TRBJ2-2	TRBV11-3	ASSLGLALTGELF
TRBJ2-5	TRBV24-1	AAAGGGRETQY
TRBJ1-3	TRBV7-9	ASSPRQAVSGNTIY
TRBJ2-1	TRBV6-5	ASRNRDRGYNEQF
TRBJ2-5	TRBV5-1	ASRIEERETQY